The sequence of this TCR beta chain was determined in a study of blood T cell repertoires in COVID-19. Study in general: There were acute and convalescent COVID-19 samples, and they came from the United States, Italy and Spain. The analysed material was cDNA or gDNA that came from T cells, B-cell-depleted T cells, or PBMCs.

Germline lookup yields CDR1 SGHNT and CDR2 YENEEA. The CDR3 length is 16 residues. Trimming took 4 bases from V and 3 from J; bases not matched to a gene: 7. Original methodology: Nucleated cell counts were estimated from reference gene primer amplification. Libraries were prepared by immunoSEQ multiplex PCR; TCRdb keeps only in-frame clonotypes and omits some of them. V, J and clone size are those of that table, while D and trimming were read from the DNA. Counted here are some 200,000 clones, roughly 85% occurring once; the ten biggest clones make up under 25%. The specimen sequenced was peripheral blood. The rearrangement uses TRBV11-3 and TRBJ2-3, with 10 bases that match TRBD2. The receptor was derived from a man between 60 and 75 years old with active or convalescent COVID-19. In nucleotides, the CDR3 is TGTGCCAGCAGCTCATTAGCGGGGGGCATGACAGATACGCAGTATTTT. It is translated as CASSSLAGGMTDTQYF.